A single sample gave rise to the 25 T cell receptor beta chains below, sequenced in a study of radiotherapy plus CTLA-4 blockade in lung cancer. Generated by immunoSEQ multiplex PCR, the TCRdb table keeps only in-frame clones and is missing some. The sample lists tens of thousands of clones, over 70% seen once, with 12% to 15% in the top ten. Specimen: peripheral blood, collected from a patient treated with radiotherapy plus ipilimumab. Source of these receptors: a human donor with non-small cell lung cancer that progressed on radiotherapy plus ipilimumab.

The gene calls are TRBV28 and TRBJ2-4, with TRBD2 as a possible D gene (5 bases). The CDR3 sequence is 15 residues long. Per germline, CDR1 MDHEN and CDR2 SYDVKM. Trimming pared 3 bases from V and 4 bases from J, leaving 13 bases between. CDR3 nucleotide sequence: TGTGCCAGCAGTTTGGGCAGAGGGCGGAAAAACATTCAGTACTTC. Its translation is CASSLGRGRKNIQYF.

The chain uses TRBV7-9 and TRBJ2-7; D unclear. Germline CDR1 is SEHNR and CDR2 is FQNEAQ (reference sequence). The V end lost 4 bases, the J end lost 0 bases, and 4 bases lay between the germline ends. CDR3 length: 12 residues. Written as DNA, the CDR3 is TGTGCCAGCAGCTCCCACTCCTACGAGCAGTACTTC. This sequence encodes CASSSHSYEQYF.

This CDR3 reads CASSPSTDTQYF. CDR3 nucleotides: TGTGCCAGCTCACCTAGCACAGATACGCAGTATTTT. The rearrangement links TRBV18 to TRBJ2-3, with unresolved D. Germline CDR1 and CDR2: KGHSH and LQKENI. CDR3 length: 12 amino acids. With 3 bases removed from V and 0 bases from J, the gap between germline ends came to 1 base.

The sample holds one count of this clone. The genes are TRBV27 and TRBJ2-2; no firm D call. In germline, CDR1 is MNHEY, CDR2 SMNVEV (reference sequence). There are 13 residues in the CDR3. Trimming removed 3 bases at V and 8 bases at J, with 10 bases between. CDR3 DNA sequence: TGTGCCAGCAGTTTCCAAAGGGTGGGGGAGCTGTTTTTT. Translating gives CASSFQRVGELFF.

V usage is TRBV5-1 and J usage is TRBJ1-1; D remains unclear. Germline V gene lookup returns CDR1 SGHRS and CDR2 YFSETQ. The CDR3 is made up of 12 amino acids. The V gene lost 6 bases and the J gene lost 4 bases, with 10 bases spanning the gap. Here the CDR3 reads CASKRGATEAFF. In nucleotides, the CDR3 is TGCGCCAGCAAGAGAGGAGCCACTGAAGCTTTCTTT.

The chain carries TRBV5-6 and TRBJ1-2; TRBD1 aligns across 9 bases. The V gene end was trimmed by 8 bases and the J gene end by 4 bases; junction bases not matched to a gene: 9. The CDR3 is made up of 14 amino acids. Germline assignment: CDR1 SGHDT and CDR2 YYEEEE. CDR3 loop: CASKPPDRGYGYTF. CDR3 bases: TGTGCCAGTAAGCCCCCGGACAGGGGCTATGGCTACACCTTC. The whole variable domain, remainder taken from reference TRBV5-6 and TRBJ1-2, is DAGVTQSPTHLIKTRGQQVTLRCSPKSGHDTVSWYQQALGQGPQFIFQYYEEEERQRGNFPDRFSGHQFPNYSSELNVNALLLGDSALYLCASKPPDRGYGYTFGSGTRLTVV.

The chain links TRBV7-9 to TRBJ2-1; TRBD2 aligns across 8 bases. CDR1 is SEHNR and CDR2 is FQNEAQ in the germline V gene (reference sequence). V was clipped by 0 bases and J by 5 bases; unmatched bases: 6. The CDR3 spans 16 residues. In DNA form, the CDR3 reads TGTGCCAGCAGCTTAGCCTTAGCGGGGTTTAACAATGAGCAGTTCTTC. This encodes CASSLALAGFNNEQFF.

The V gene is TRBV5-6, the J gene TRBJ2-1; TRBD1 aligns across 7 bases. The CDR3 is 15 residues long. The V gene end was trimmed by 4 bases and the J gene end by 7 bases; junction bases not matched to a gene: 11. From germline, CDR1 is SGHDT and CDR2 YYEEEE. The CDR3 loop reads CASSHGTGEWNEQFF. The CDR3 coding sequence is TGTGCCAGCAGCCACGGAACAGGGGAGTGGAATGAGCAGTTCTTC. The full variable domain, in which reference TRBV5-6 and TRBJ2-1 provide the parts outside the CDR3, is DAGVTQSPTHLIKTRGQQVTLRCSPKSGHDTVSWYQQALGQGPQFIFQYYEEEERQRGNFPDRFSGHQFPNYSSELNVNALLLGDSALYLCASSHGTGEWNEQFFGPGTRLTVL.

This sequence joins TRBV18 and TRBJ2-7; 8 nucleotides match TRBD2. Losses at the gene ends were 6 bases for V and 5 bases for J; bases not matched to a gene: 6. CDR1 is KGHSH, CDR2 LQKENI, per germline. CDR3 length: 13 residues. Here the CDR3 DNA reads TGTGCCAGCTCGAGTAGCGGGACTAACGAGCAGTACTTC. Translating it yields CASSSSGTNEQYF.

V usage is TRBV5-1 and J usage is TRBJ1-1; 7 positions agree with TRBD1. Losses at the gene ends were 0 bases for V and 6 bases for J; bases not matched to a gene: 2. The CDR3 loop spans 13 amino acids. Germline CDR1 reads SGHRS; CDR2 reads YFSETQ. CDR3 bases: TGCGCCAGCAGCTTGGGACAGGGACCTGAAGCTTTCTTT. Translated: CASSLGQGPEAFF.

The rearrangement links TRBV28 to TRBJ1-2, with no clear D. Germline CDR1 is MDHEN and CDR2 is SYDVKM. The length of the CDR3 is 13 residues. V was pared by 2 bases and J by 4 bases, with 8 bases between. The CDR3 DNA is TGTGCCAGCAGTTTAGGGCTGGCCTATGGCTACACCTTC. Amino acids: CASSLGLAYGYTF.

This chain connects TRBV4-2 to TRBJ2-5, with D unresolved. This CDR3 is 14 amino acids long. V was cut by 0 bases and J by 2 bases, with 7 bases left in between. Germline CDR1 is LGHNA and CDR2 is YNFKEQ. The CDR3 sequence is CASSQDKTQETQYF. DNA for the CDR3: TGTGCCAGCAGCCAAGATAAGACGCAAGAGACCCAGTACTTC.

This clone has more than one count but fewer than ten. The chain is built from TRBV6-6 and TRBJ1-2; 7 bases match TRBD1. The CDR3 consists of 12 residues. V shed 8 bases, J shed 8 bases, and the junction held 8 bases outside the gene matches. Germline CDR1 and CDR2: MNHNY and SVGAGI (reference sequence). The CDR3 loop reads CASLQGTSGYTF. For the CDR3, the DNA is TGTGCCAGCCTACAGGGGACATCAGGCTACACCTTC.

The V call is TRBV6-5, the J call TRBJ2-1; a weak D match, TRBD1 (6 bases). Germline loops: CDR1 MNHEY, CDR2 SVGAGI. This CDR3 contains 15 residues. Trimming took off 4 bases at V and 2 bases at J, with 12 bases between the two ends. The CDR3 loop reads CASSFRGPTYNEQFF. The CDR3 DNA follows: TGTGCCAGCAGTTTCAGGGGCCCCACCTACAATGAGCAGTTCTTC.

Only one count was recorded for this clone. The chain has TRBV30 and TRBJ1-2, with TRBD1 matching over 8 bases. The CDR3 runs 13 residues. V lost 3 bases and J lost 5; bases outside the gene matches: 5. Germline CDR1 GTSNPN, CDR2 SVGIG (reference sequence). The CDR3 DNA reads TGTGCCTGGAGCCGGGACAGGCCGTATGGCTACACCTTC. It codes for CAWSRDRPYGYTF.

The chain couples TRBV28 to TRBJ2-5; D is perhaps TRBD1 or TRBD2 (5 bases each). Looked up from germline, CDR1 is MDHEN and CDR2 is SYDVKM. This CDR3 spans 13 amino acids. Deletions cut 5 bases from V and 4 bases from J, with 11 bases between. In DNA, the CDR3 is TGTGCCAGCAGTCACCAGGGAGTAGAGACCCAGTACTTC. Residues: CASSHQGVETQYF.

This sequence joins TRBV4-1 and TRBJ2-2; D possibly corresponds to TRBD2 (6 bases). Deletions cut 1 base from V and 1 base from J, with 13 bases between. The CDR3 length is 17 residues. CDR1 is MGHRA, CDR2 YSYEKL, per germline. CDR3 nucleotides: TGCGCCAGCAGCCAAGGAGGCGGGGCAGGGAACACCGGGGAGCTGTTTTTT. The encoded protein is CASSQGGGAGNTGELFF.

The chain links TRBV5-1 to TRBJ2-2, with D tentatively TRBD1 or TRBD2 (5 bases each). V shed 7 bases and J shed 2 bases, with 12 bases lying between them. The V gene's germline CDR1 is SGHRS and CDR2 YFSETQ. This CDR3 is 14 amino acids long. CDR3 protein: CASWDPGNTGELFF. The CDR3, as DNA: TGCGCCAGCTGGGACCCGGGCAACACCGGGGAGCTGTTTTTT.

The chain uses TRBV21-1 and TRBJ2-7; the table calls TRBD2, which could not be checked here. TRBV21-1 is a listed pseudogene. The CDR3 covers 11 residues. Here the CDR3 DNA reads TGTGCCTGGAGGCGTCAGGACGAGCAGTACTTC. Translating gives CAWRRQDEQYF.

The rearrangement uses TRBV5-1 and TRBJ2-7; D remains unclear. Germline CDR1 reads SGHRS; CDR2 reads YFSETQ. This CDR3 region has 11 residues. The V and J ends lost 1 base and 5 bases respectively, with 4 bases between them. CDR3 nucleotides: TGCGCCAGCAGCTTGTTGAACGAGCAGTACTTC. Encoded protein: CASSLLNEQYF.

The chain is built from TRBV6-5 and TRBJ1-6; TRBD1 matches 7 bases. The junction had 3 bases not matched to a gene; V was cut back by 0 bases and J by 7 bases. The CDR3 is 15 amino acids. Germline CDR1 and CDR2: MNHEY and SVGAGI. The CDR3 loop reads CASSYSKGGNSPLHF. In DNA form, the CDR3 reads TGTGCCAGCAGTTACTCGAAAGGGGGCAATTCACCCCTCCACTTT.

This chain uses TRBV4-3 with TRBJ1-4; D might be TRBD1 (6 bases). Trimming took off 9 bases at V and 6 bases at J, with 14 bases between the two ends. Per germline, CDR1 LGHNA and CDR2 YSLEER. There are 13 residues in the CDR3. In nucleotides, the CDR3 is TGCGCCAGTTCTGGGACACTCTATGAAAAACTGTTTTTT. Protein sequence: CASSGTLYEKLFF.

With regard to this clone: The missing conserved phenylalanine or tryptophan at the end of this CDR3 makes a read error likely. V and J are TRBV29-1 and TRBJ1-2; TRBD1 matches at 7 bases. With V trimmed by 1 base and J by 4 bases, 6 bases remained unmatched. Germline CDR1 is SQVTM and CDR2 is ANQGSEA. This CDR3 is 14 amino acids long. DNA for the CDR3: TGCAGCGTTGAAGGAGGGGGCACCGCCTATGGCTACACCCCC. It codes for CSVEGGGTAYGYTP.

This sequence joins TRBV2 and TRBJ2-7; the D is unclear. The germline gives CDR1 SNHLY, CDR2 FYNNEI. Deletions cut 4 bases from V and 1 base from J, with 8 bases between. The CDR3 runs 13 residues. The DNA for the CDR3 is TGTGCCAGCAGTGGTCCGGGTTCCTACGAGCAGTACTTC. It yields the protein CASSGPGSYEQYF.

V gene TRBV9 combines with J gene TRBJ1-1; 11 bases are shared with TRBD1. J lost 7 bases, V lost 4 bases, and 9 bases had no gene match. The CDR3 length is 15 residues. The germline gives CDR1 SGDLS, CDR2 YYNGEE. CDR3 bases: TGTGCCAGCAGCCCCCGGACAGGGGGCCACAGTGAAGCTTTCTTT. Its protein product is CASSPRTGGHSEAFF.